The rows below give T cell receptor beta chains drawn from one sample of a study of blood T cell repertoires in COVID-19. Data came from immunoSEQ multiplex PCR; TCRdb stores just in-frame clones and leaves some out. The sample shows about 320,000 clones, more than 80% of them seen only once. Sequencing was done on a sample of peripheral blood. The origin of the receptors is a man between 18 and 29 years old who had recovered from COVID-19. CDR3s include the opening cysteine and the closing phenylalanine or tryptophan. The D gene is left open where the match is weak. Size is omitted from some rows. Given values are once, few, many or a class for expanded clones.

clone_size	v_call	j_call	d_call	cdr3_aa	cdr3_nt
.	TRBV5-4	TRBJ2-1	.	CASSLAGRDQFF	TGTGCCAGCAGCTTGGCTGGCCGGGATCAGTTCTTC
.	TRBV7-9	TRBJ2-1	TRBD1	CASSFRDRGLNEQFF	TGTGCCAGCAGCTTCCGGGACAGGGGGCTCAATGAGCAGTTCTTC
.	TRBV5-6	TRBJ2-1	.	CASNSPYRPGLSYNEQFF	TGTGCCAGCAACTCACCGTACCGGCCCGGACTGTCCTACAATGAGCAGTTCTTC
.	TRBV7-3	TRBJ2-1	.	CASSPNPDKYNEQFF	TGTGCCAGCAGCCCCAACCCAGACAAGTACAATGAGCAGTTCTTC
.	TRBV18	TRBJ2-7	TRBD1	CASSPPQGVSYEQYF	TGTGCCAGCTCACCACCACAGGGGGTTTCCTACGAGCAGTACTTC
.	TRBV5-6	TRBJ1-2	.	CASSLVVRTDYGYTF	TGTGCCAGCAGCTTGGTGGTCCGGACAGACTATGGCTACACCTTC
.	TRBV15	TRBJ2-7	.	CATSSMWTEHYEQYF	TGTGCCACCAGTAGTATGTGGACAGAGCACTACGAGCAGTACTTC
.	TRBV6-5	TRBJ2-3	TRBD2	CASISLAGITDTQYF	TGTGCCAGCATCAGTCTAGCGGGGATCACAGATACGCAGTATTTT
.	TRBV10-3	TRBJ2-5	TRBD1	CAIKNRGETQYF	TGTGCCATCAAGAACAGGGGGGAGACCCAGTACTTC
once	TRBV11-2	TRBJ2-1	TRBD2	CASSLPEAGTSYNEQFF	TGTGCCAGCAGCTTACCCGAAGCGGGGACCAGCTACAATGAGCAGTTCTTC
.	TRBV2	TRBJ2-5	TRBD2	CASERGPTGGQETQYF	TGTGCCAGCGAGAGGGGCCCCACGGGGGGACAAGAGACCCAGTACTTC
.	TRBV5-6	TRBJ2-7	.	CASSRGGGTYEQYF	TGTGCCAGCAGCCGCGGGGGCGGGACCTACGAGCAGTACTTC
.	TRBV6-1	TRBJ1-2	.	CASSESSQVGHGYTF	TGTGCCAGCAGTGAATCGTCGCAGGTTGGGCATGGCTACACCTTC
once	TRBV19	TRBJ1-1	.	CASSMTRDTEAFF	TGTGCCAGTAGTATGACACGCGACACTGAAGCTTTCTTT
.	TRBV29-1	TRBJ1-1	.	CSVEDLQGNTEAFF	TGCAGCGTTGAAGATTTGCAGGGGAACACTGAAGCTTTCTTT
.	TRBV5-1	TRBJ2-1	.	CASSLGGGASSYNEQFF	TGCGCCAGCAGCTTGGGGGGCGGGGCTAGCTCCTACAATGAGCAGTTCTTC
.	TRBV6-5	TRBJ1-5	.	CASSYGGGNQPQHF	TGTGCCAGCAGTTACGGGGGGGGAAATCAGCCCCAGCATTTT
.	TRBV6-2/TRBV6-3	TRBJ1-2	.	CASSYISYGYTF	TGTGCCAGCAGTTACATCAGTTATGGCTACACCTTC
.	TRBV27	TRBJ1-2	.	CASSQTGGDGYTF	TGTGCCAGCAGTCAAACAGGAGGGGACGGCTACACCTTC
.	TRBV18	TRBJ2-7	.	CASSPPAGGAEQYF	TGTGCCAGCTCACCACCCGCAGGAGGTGCCGAGCAGTACTTC
.	TRBV4-1	TRBJ1-5	.	CASSHTDNQPQHF	TGCGCCAGCAGCCATACAGACAATCAGCCCCAGCATTTT
.	TRBV6-2/TRBV6-3	TRBJ2-2	.	CASSQGSGELFF	TGTGCCAGCAGTCAGGGGTCCGGGGAGCTGTTTTTT
.	TRBV7-6	TRBJ2-5	.	CASSRGQETQYF	TGTGCCAGCTCAAGGGGGCAAGAGACCCAGTACTTC
.	TRBV5-1	TRBJ2-3	TRBD2	CASSWPRLAGETDTQYF	TGCGCCAGCAGCTGGCCTCGACTAGCGGGGGAGACAGATACGCAGTATTTT
.	TRBV6-5	TRBJ1-1	.	CASSSSAGVLNTEAFF	TGTGCCAGCAGTTCTTCCGCCGGGGTCCTGAACACTGAAGCTTTCTTT
.	TRBV15	TRBJ2-5	TRBD2	CATSSYGLADRIRGETQYF	TGTGCCACCAGCAGTTACGGACTAGCGGATAGGATTAGAGGGGAGACCCAGTACTTC
.	TRBV3-1/TRBV3-2	TRBJ2-5	.	CASSQVALATETQYF	TGTGCCAGCAGCCAAGTGGCGCTGGCGACTGAGACCCAGTACTTC
.	TRBV5-6	TRBJ2-5	TRBD1	CASSLTGAAQYF	TGTGCCAGCAGCTTAACAGGGGCGGCCCAGTACTTC
.	TRBV3-1/TRBV3-2	TRBJ2-5	TRBD2	CASSLLAGVETQYF	TGTGCCAGCAGCCTTCTAGCGGGGGTGGAGACCCAGTACTTC